This T cell receptor beta chain was profiled in a study of blood T cell repertoires in COVID-19. Across the study: Italy, Spain and the United States were the sources of the convalescent and acute COVID-19 samples. PBMCs, B-cell-depleted T cells, or T cells were the source of the cDNA or gDNA that made up the material.

Original handling: Counts of nucleated cells, estimated from reference gene primer amplification, were obtained. Repertoires were generated with immunoSEQ multiplex PCR, while TCRdb's copy carries only in-frame clones and drops some. The DNA was the basis for D and trimming; V, J and clone size are from that table. In the table there are hundreds of thousands of clones, about nine tenths of which are singletons. Germline V gene data show CDR1 as MNHEY and CDR2 as SVGEGT. Trimming cost V 3 bases and J 2 bases; bases outside gene matches: 8. CDR3 length: 16 residues. This TCR was sampled from a woman between 35 and 50 years old who had recovered from COVID-19. The chain uses TRBV6-2 or TRBV6-3 and TRBJ2-7, with 9 positions matching TRBD2. Material: peripheral blood. The CDR3 sequence is CASSYWGAGGAYEQYF. The CDR3, as DNA: TGTGCCAGCAGTTATTGGGGAGCGGGGGGAGCCTACGAGCAGTACTTC.